This T cell receptor beta chain was sequenced in a study of PD-1 blockade in classical Hodgkin lymphoma. Time point described: newly diagnosed, previously untreated cHL patient sample. Looked up from germline, CDR1 is MGHDK and CDR2 is SYGVNS. V lost 3 bases to trimming and J lost 3 bases, with 14 bases between them. The CDR3 consists of 15 residues. The protocol was immunoSEQ multiplex PCR, while the TCRdb copy is restricted to in-frame clones and leaves out a portion. The sample includes roughly 70,000 clones, approximately 93% of them seen just once. The sequencing input was peripheral blood mononuclear cells (PBMCs). This sequence originates from a human donor with classical Hodgkin lymphoma. This chain links TRBV25-1 with TRBJ1-1; the D gene is possibly TRBD1 (5 bases). CDR3 amino acids: CASSDPSEGDTEAFF. In DNA, the CDR3 is TGTGCCAGCAGTGACCCCTCCGAAGGGGACACTGAAGCTTTCTTT.